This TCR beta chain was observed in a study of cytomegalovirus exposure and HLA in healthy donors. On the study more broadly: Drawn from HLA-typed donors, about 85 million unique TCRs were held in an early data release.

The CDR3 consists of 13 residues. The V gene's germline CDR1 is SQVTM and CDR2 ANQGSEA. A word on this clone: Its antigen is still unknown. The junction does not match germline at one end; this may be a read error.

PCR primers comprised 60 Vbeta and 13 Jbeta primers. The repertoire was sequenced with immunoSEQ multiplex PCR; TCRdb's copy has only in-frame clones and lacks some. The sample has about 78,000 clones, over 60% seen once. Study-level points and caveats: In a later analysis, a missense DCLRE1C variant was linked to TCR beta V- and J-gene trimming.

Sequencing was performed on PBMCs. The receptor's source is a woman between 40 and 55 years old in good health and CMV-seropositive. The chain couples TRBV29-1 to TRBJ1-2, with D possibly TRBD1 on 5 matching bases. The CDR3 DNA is TGCAGCGTTGGGGGGGTATTGAACTATGGCTACCCCTTC. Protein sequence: CSVGGVLNYGYPF.